The 6 T cell receptor beta chains in this list originate from one sample, sequenced in a study of regulatory and conventional T cells in breast cancer (dated by TCRdb to the mid-2010s). The library was generated by PCR. The listed sequencing device is Illumina MiSeq. TCRdb reworked the public reads: Q25 trimming with fastp, MiXCR clone assembly, productive beta chains retained. Entries are consolidated by CDR3 protein sequence, retaining the most common genes and DNA. Here the sample has 10,000 or so distinct CDR3 sequences; approximately 30% occur a single time. 4.5% to 6.5% of the sample is in the top ten clones. Material: conventional T cells from blood. Receptor source: a male donor in good health.

A word on this clonotype: One end of the junction does not line up with germline, which may come from a read error. The chain couples TRBV4-2 to TRBJ2-5; D is undetermined. This CDR3 is 12 amino acids long. Per the germline V gene, CDR1 is LGHNA and CDR2 is YNFKEQ. The chain's CDR3 is CASGQDLETQYF. The CDR3 DNA follows: TGTGCCAGCGGCCAAGATTTGGAGACCCAGTACTTC.

This clonotype is medium-sized within its sample. This chain links TRBV6-1 with TRBJ1-3, with D possibly matching TRBD1 (5 bases). Germline-derived CDR1 and CDR2 are MNHNS and SASEGT. The CDR3 is 13 residues long. Trimming took 3 bases from V and 5 from J, leaving 8 bases between them. CDR3 bases: TGTGCCAGCAGTGAGGGGCTCCGAAACACCATATATTTT. Its translation is CASSEGLRNTIYF.

This clonotype is deemed medium-sized. The chain combines TRBV28 with TRBJ2-5; D uncertain. The CDR3 sequence is 12 residues long. The V gene's germline CDR1 is MDHEN and CDR2 SYDVKM. V was shortened by 7 bases and J by 0 bases, with 6 bases between the two germline ends. CDR3 sequence: CASKVDQETQYF. CDR3 nucleotides: TGTGCCAGCAAGGTCGACCAAGAGACCCAGTACTTC.

Remarks on this clonotype: Its ends do not fully match the called genes, so a read error is possible. The chain employs TRBV15 and TRBJ1-1, with unresolved D. This CDR3 has 15 residues. Germline CDR1 and CDR2: LNHNV and YYDKDF (reference sequence). The CDR3 nucleotides are TGTGCCACCAGCAGAGATAGCACACGGAACATTGAAGCTTTCTTT. Its translation: CATSRDSTRNIEAFF.

The chain couples TRBV4-3 to TRBJ2-4; the D is unclear. The CDR3 has 14 residues. The germline V gene has CDR1 LGHNA and CDR2 YSLEER. Between the trimmed V and J ends, which lost 3 bases and 14 bases, there was a span of 20 bases. CDR3 DNA sequence: TGCGCCAGCAGCCAGGCTAGACAAGGACGAATTGAGTACTTC. Its translation is CASSQARQGRIEYF.

In its sample, this clonotype ranks as medium-sized. The CDR3 here is CASSPDRSSGNTIYF. The CDR3 DNA reads TGTGCCAGCTCACCAGACAGGAGCTCTGGAAACACCATATATTTT. The chain links TRBV18 to TRBJ1-3, with a tentative D call TRBD1 (6 bases). The CDR3 contains 15 residues. Germline V CDR1 and CDR2: KGHSH, LQKENI. The V end lost 2 bases, the J end lost 0 bases, and 8 bases lay between the germline ends.